A single sample gave rise to the 5 T cell receptor beta chains below, sequenced in a study of T cell responses to AZD1222 COVID-19 vaccine. Profiled with immunoSEQ multiplex PCR; TCRdb holds only in-frame clones, not every one. The sample lists roughly 100,000 clones; 87% were seen once. The sample consisted of peripheral blood, taken on day 0 of AZD1222 vaccination. The receptors originated from an adult in good health.

The chain uses TRBV7-3 and TRBJ2-1; D not certain. With 3 bases removed from V and 4 bases from J, the gap between germline ends came to 10 bases. Per germline, CDR1 SGHTA and CDR2 FQGTGA. The CDR3 length is 14 residues. CDR3 DNA: TGTGCCAGCAGCTTGGACCGCGCTTACAATGAGCAGTTCTTC. It codes for CASSLDRAYNEQFF.

The chain recombines TRBV18 with TRBJ1-4; D unresolved. CDR1 and CDR2 from the germline V gene are KGHSH and LQKENI. The CDR3 is 14 amino acids. V shed 3 bases and J shed 7 bases, with 12 bases lying between them. CDR3 sequence (DNA): TGTGCCAGCTCACCGGGAAAGGACGGTGAAAAACTGTTTTTT. It specifies CASSPGKDGEKLFF.

CDR3 in amino acids: CASSLADLNTEAFF. The CDR3 DNA sequence: TGTGCCAGCAGCTTAGCAGATCTGAACACTGAAGCTTTCTTT. The rearrangement joins TRBV11-2 to TRBJ1-1; the D is unclear. CDR3 length: 14 residues. Germline-derived CDR1 and CDR2 are SGHAT and FQNNGV. The ends were cut back, 1 base at V and 0 bases at J, with 6 bases in the middle.

The rearrangement joins TRBV9 to TRBJ2-5; 8 nucleotides agree with TRBD2. With 0 bases clipped from V and 5 bases from J, the junction kept 3 bases outside the gene matches. The germline V gene has CDR1 SGDLS and CDR2 YYNGEE. The CDR3 covers 14 residues. CDR3 protein: CASSVAGGDETQYF. Written as DNA, the CDR3 is TGTGCCAGCAGCGTAGCGGGGGGGGATGAGACCCAGTACTTC.

The chain employs TRBV10-3 and TRBJ2-5; the match to TRBD1 covers 7 bases. CDR3 length equals 15 residues. Germline V gene data show CDR1 as ENHRY and CDR2 as SYGVKD. With 2 bases clipped from V and 4 bases from J, the junction kept 7 bases outside the gene matches. The CDR3, as DNA: TGTGCCATCAGTGAGAGCCTTTCAGGGGGAGAGACCCAGTACTTC. Amino acids: CAISESLSGGETQYF.